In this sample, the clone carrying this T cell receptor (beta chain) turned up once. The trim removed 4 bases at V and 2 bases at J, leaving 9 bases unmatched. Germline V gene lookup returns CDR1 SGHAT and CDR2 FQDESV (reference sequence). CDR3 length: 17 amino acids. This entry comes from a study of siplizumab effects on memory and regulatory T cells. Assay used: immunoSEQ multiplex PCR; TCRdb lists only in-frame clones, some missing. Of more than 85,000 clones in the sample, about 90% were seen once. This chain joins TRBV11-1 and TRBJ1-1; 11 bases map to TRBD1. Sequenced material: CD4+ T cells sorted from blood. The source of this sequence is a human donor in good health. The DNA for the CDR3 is TGTGCCAGCAGCTCCGGGACAGGGGGGTTTAGAAACACTGAAGCTTTCTTT. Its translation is CASSSGTGGFRNTEAFF.